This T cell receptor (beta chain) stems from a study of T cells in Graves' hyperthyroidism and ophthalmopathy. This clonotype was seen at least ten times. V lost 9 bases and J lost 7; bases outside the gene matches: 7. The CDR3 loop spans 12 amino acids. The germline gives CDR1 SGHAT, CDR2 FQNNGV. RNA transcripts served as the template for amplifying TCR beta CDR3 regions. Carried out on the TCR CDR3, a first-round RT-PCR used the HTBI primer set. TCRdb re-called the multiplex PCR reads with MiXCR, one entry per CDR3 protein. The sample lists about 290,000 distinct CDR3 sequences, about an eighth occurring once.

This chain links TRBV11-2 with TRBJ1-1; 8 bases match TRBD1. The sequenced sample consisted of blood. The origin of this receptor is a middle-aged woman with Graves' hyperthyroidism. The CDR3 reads CASDQGAGEAFF. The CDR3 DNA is TGTGCCAGTGATCAGGGGGCTGGTGAAGCTTTCTTT.